The sequence of this T cell receptor (beta chain) was determined in a study of T and B cells in COVID-19 patients. Multiplex PCR with BIOMED2 TRB-A/B primer pools amplified TRB rearrangements. In TCRdb, the multiplex PCR reads were re-called with MiXCR into one record per CDR3 protein. The sample contains 7,000 or so distinct CDR3 sequences, less than 35% of which appear only once. The CDR3 extends over 13 amino acids. V shed 4 bases and J shed 5 bases, with 11 bases lying between them. By sample share, this clonotype is large. TRB was amplified from about 250-500 ng of blood genomic DNA. The sequencing input was blood. This clonotype originated in a human donor who had recovered from COVID-19. The chain uses TRBV5-3 and TRBJ2-3; no clear D gene. TRBV5-3 counts as an open reading frame of uncertain function. The CDR3 protein is CARSPSWEDTQYF. The CDR3 region has the DNA TGTGCCAGAAGCCCCAGTTGGGAAGATACGCAGTATTTT.